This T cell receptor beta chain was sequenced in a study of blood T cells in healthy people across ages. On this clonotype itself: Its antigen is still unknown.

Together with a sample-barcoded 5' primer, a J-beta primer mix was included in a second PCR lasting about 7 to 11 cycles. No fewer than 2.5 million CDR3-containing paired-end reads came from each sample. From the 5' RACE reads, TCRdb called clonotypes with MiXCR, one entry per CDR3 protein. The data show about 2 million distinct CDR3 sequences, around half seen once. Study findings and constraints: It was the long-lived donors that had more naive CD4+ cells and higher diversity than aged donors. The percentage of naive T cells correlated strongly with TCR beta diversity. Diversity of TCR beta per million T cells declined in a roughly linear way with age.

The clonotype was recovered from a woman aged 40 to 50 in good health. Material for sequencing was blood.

CDR3 coding DNA: TGCAGTGCTAGAGATCATCGGGGGACAGGGAACTATGGCTACACCTTC. Amino acid sequence: CSARDHRGTGNYGYTF. The V gene is TRBV20-1, the J gene TRBJ1-2; 9 bases align to TRBD1. The CDR3 sequence is 16 residues long. The germline gives CDR1 DFQATT, CDR2 SNEGSKA (reference sequence). V lost 0 bases, J lost 2 bases, and 7 bases stayed unmatched.